This is a list of T cell receptor beta chains from one sample in a study of T cells in Graves' hyperthyroidism and ophthalmopathy. Using its own MiXCR run on the multiplex PCR reads, TCRdb lists one record per CDR3 protein. This repertoire shows about 370,000 distinct CDR3 sequences, about 16% found once; its top ten account for approximately 19%. The sample consisted of blood. These receptors were collected from a woman in her sixties or seventies with Graves' ophthalmopathy. Each CDR3 is given without its conserved first and last residue. Fields, in order: clone size, V gene, CDR3 protein. Rows give clone size only sometimes, using once, few, many, or a class for an expanded clone.

abundance: many
v_gene: TRBV12-3/TRBV12-4
CDR3aa: ASSLTRTYGYT

abundance: -
v_gene: TRBV28
CDR3aa: ASSFLAGIEQF

abundance: many
v_gene: TRBV20-1
CDR3aa: SARTSGSGYEQY

abundance: -
v_gene: TRBV9
CDR3aa: ASSGDYNTEAF

abundance: many
v_gene: TRBV20-1
CDR3aa: SAGQYSTSTDTQY

abundance: few
v_gene: TRBV5-1
CDR3aa: ASSQGRGDTGELF

abundance: few
v_gene: TRBV9
CDR3aa: ASCPAGGGEQF

abundance: -
v_gene: TRBV12-3/TRBV12-4
CDR3aa: ASSLLSTRGYT

abundance: -
v_gene: TRBV7-9
CDR3aa: ASSLGPQMNTEAF

abundance: many
v_gene: TRBV28
CDR3aa: ASSPSLGFGETQY

abundance: many
v_gene: TRBV5-6
CDR3aa: ASSLGVGSSYNEQF

abundance: -
v_gene: TRBV15
CDR3aa: ATVRDGGEQY

abundance: -
v_gene: TRBV24-1
CDR3aa: ATSESYNEQF

abundance: many
v_gene: TRBV7-2
CDR3aa: ASSLARANNSPLH

abundance: many
v_gene: TRBV28
CDR3aa: ASRIAGGTSYEQY

abundance: -
v_gene: TRBV24-1
CDR3aa: ATPERAGLFLPYEQY

abundance: few
v_gene: TRBV20-1
CDR3aa: SARDMASPYEQY

abundance: -
v_gene: TRBV28
CDR3aa: ASSLAGLSYNEQF

abundance: many
v_gene: TRBV5-1
CDR3aa: ASSSTSGRSEQY

abundance: -
v_gene: TRBV9
CDR3aa: ASSSLEGLGGYT

abundance: many
v_gene: TRBV30
CDR3aa: AWSQGAGALSNQPQH

abundance: few
v_gene: TRBV27
CDR3aa: ASSLLPTTSAGNEQF

abundance: once
v_gene: TRBV6-5
CDR3aa: ASSYSRPQETQY

abundance: many
v_gene: TRBV4-1
CDR3aa: ASSQPWGTRETQY

abundance: many
v_gene: TRBV28
CDR3aa: ASSLRLGRASGRTSGNEQF

abundance: few
v_gene: TRBV6-1
CDR3aa: ASSYWGTGSYEQY

abundance: few
v_gene: TRBV20-1
CDR3aa: SARDTGELF

abundance: many
v_gene: TRBV4-2
CDR3aa: ASSQDRAGGELF

abundance: -
v_gene: TRBV6-1
CDR3aa: ASRITQGGTEAF

abundance: many
v_gene: TRBV5-1
CDR3aa: ASSLAERKLF